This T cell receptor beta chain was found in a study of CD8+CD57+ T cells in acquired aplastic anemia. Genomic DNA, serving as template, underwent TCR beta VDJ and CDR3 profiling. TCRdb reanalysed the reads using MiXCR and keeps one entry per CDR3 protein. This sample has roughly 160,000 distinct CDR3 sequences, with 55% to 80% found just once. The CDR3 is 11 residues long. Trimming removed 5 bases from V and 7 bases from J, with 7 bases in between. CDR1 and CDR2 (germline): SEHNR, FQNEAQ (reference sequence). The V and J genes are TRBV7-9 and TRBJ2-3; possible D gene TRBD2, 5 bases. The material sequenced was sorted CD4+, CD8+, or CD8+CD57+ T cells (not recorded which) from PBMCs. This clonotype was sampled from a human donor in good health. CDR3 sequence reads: CASSRENTQYF. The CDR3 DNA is TGTGCCAGCAGCCGGGAAAATACGCAGTATTTT.